This T cell receptor beta chain derives from a study of cytomegalovirus exposure and HLA in healthy donors. The PCR made use of 60 Vbeta and 13 Jbeta primers. Here immunoSEQ multiplex PCR was the method, and the copy in TCRdb shows in-frame clones only, minus some. The profile covers around 150,000 clones, with 70% to 80% appearing a single time and roughly 14% taken by the ten largest. CDR1 and CDR2 (germline): MNHNS, SASEGT. CDR3 length: 15 amino acids. With 8 bases clipped from V and 6 bases from J, the junction kept 11 bases outside the gene matches. The rearrangement links TRBV6-1 to TRBJ2-4; 9 nucleotides line up with TRBD1. This clonotype originated in a woman in her thirties or forties in good health and CMV-seronegative. The sequenced material came from PBMCs. The CDR3 DNA reads TGTGCCAGCTCTTCCTCGGGACAGGGTCTAAACATTCAGTACTTC. Its protein is CASSSSGQGLNIQYF.